These 14 T cell receptor beta chains originate from one sample sequenced in a study of Graves' ophthalmopathy and Graves' hyperthyroidism. The sequenced template was RNA, covering the TCR beta CDR3 region. First-round RT-PCR with HTBI primers preceded a second-round multiplex PCR. TCRdb itself ran the multiplex PCR reads through MiXCR, one entry per CDR3 protein. This sample has about 620,000 distinct CDR3 sequences, with 22% found just once. The source material was peripheral blood. These receptors were obtained from a woman between 18 and 29 years old with stable Graves' hyperthyroidism. Some clones in this sample may be carry-over from other donors' samples.

This clonotype was picked up many times. The chain couples TRBV2 to TRBJ2-7, with 8 nucleotides matching TRBD2. Germline CDR1 and CDR2: SNHLY and FYNNEI. Trimming cost V 1 base and J 2 bases; bases outside gene matches: 4. This CDR3 comprises 15 residues. In DNA form, the CDR3 reads TGTGCCAGCAGTGAAGAGGGACTAGATGCCTACGAGCAGTACTTC. Amino acid sequence: CASSEEGLDAYEQYF.

In this sample, this clonotype turned up many times. The J gene is TRBJ1-1, the V gene TRBV20-1; D is possibly TRBD1 (5 bases). The CDR3 is 16 residues long. CDR1 and CDR2 (germline): DFQATT, SNEGSKA (reference sequence). The germline V and J ends were trimmed by 3 bases and 4 bases, with 21 bases remaining between them. The CDR3 spells CSARRVHTGWATEAFF. CDR3 bases: TGCAGTGCTAGGAGAGTCCACACAGGTTGGGCCACTGAAGCTTTCTTT.

This clonotype was observed a handful of times. The chain joins TRBV20-1 to TRBJ2-5; D might be TRBD2 (7 bases). Germline V gives CDR1 DFQATT, CDR2 SNEGSKA (reference sequence). This CDR3 has 13 amino acids. V was pared by 2 bases and J by 3 bases, with 10 bases between. CDR3 DNA sequence: TGCAGTGCTAGAAAGGGGGGGGAAGAGACCCAGTACTTC. It yields the protein CSARKGGEETQYF.

This clonotype was found many times. A read error is possible here, since a much larger clone lies one base away. The chain recombines TRBV19 with TRBJ1-1, with a tentative D call TRBD1 (5 bases). V was cut by 9 bases and J by 1 base, with 9 bases left in between. Germline CDR1 and CDR2: LNHDA and SQIVND (reference sequence). This CDR3 contains 12 residues. The CDR3 protein is CASMTANTEAFF. The CDR3 DNA follows: TGTGCCAGCATGACAGCGAACACTGAAGCTTTCTTT.

This clonotype was seen ten or more times. The chain is built from TRBV11-2 and TRBJ2-7; 12 nucleotides match TRBD1. V trimming: 5 bases; J trimming: 6 bases; junction bases outside the gene matches: 14. This CDR3 spans 17 amino acids. The germline V gene has CDR1 SGHAT and CDR2 FQNNGV. For the CDR3, the DNA is TGTGCCAGCAGCCCCATCCGTGGGGGGACAGGGGGCCTCGAGCAGTACTTC. As protein: CASSPIRGGTGGLEQYF.

This clonotype appeared many times. The chain has TRBV28 and TRBJ2-5; 10 bases line up with TRBD1. Germline-derived CDR1 and CDR2 are MDHEN and SYDVKM. The ends lost 2 bases at V and 6 bases at J; junction bases unmatched: 6. This CDR3 is built from 15 residues. The CDR3, as DNA: TGTGCCAGCAGTTTACGGACAGGGGGGTCCCAGACCCAGTACTTC. Translated, it gives CASSLRTGGSQTQYF. Filled out from reference TRBV28 and TRBJ2-5, the complete variable domain reads DVKVTQSSRYLVKRTGEKVFLECVQDMDHENMFWYRQDPGLGLRLIYFSYDVKMKEKGDIPEGYSVSREKKERFSLILESASTNQTSMYLCASSLRTGGSQTQYFGPGTRLLVL.

This clonotype was seen more than once but under ten times. The genes are TRBV7-3 and TRBJ1-5; D uncertain. CDR1 and CDR2 (germline): SGHTA, FQGTGA. The CDR3 is made up of 14 amino acids. Trimming shortened V by 4 bases and J by 6 bases, and 13 bases separated the two germline ends. CDR3 region: CASSSWGRSQPQHF. In DNA form, the CDR3 reads TGTGCCAGCAGCTCATGGGGTCGCAGTCAGCCCCAGCATTTT.

The V call is TRBV20-1, the J call TRBJ1-5, with unresolved D. The V end was cut by 3 bases, the J end by 3 bases, with 9 bases between. The germline CDR1 and CDR2 sequences are DFQATT and SNEGSKA (reference sequence). The CDR3 covers 13 residues. The CDR3 sequence: CSASRQDNQPQHF. The CDR3 nucleotides are TGCAGTGCTAGCCGGCAGGACAATCAGCCCCAGCATTTT.

The CDR3 spells CASSLSGNRGRGIEAFF. The CDR3 DNA sequence: TGCGCCAGCAGCTTGAGCGGGAACAGGGGGCGCGGTATTGAAGCTTTCTTT. This chain connects TRBV5-1 to TRBJ1-1, with TRBD1 identical over 9 bases. After removal of 1 base from V and 7 bases from J, the junction contained 14 bases not matched to a gene. Germline assignment: CDR1 SGHRS and CDR2 YFSETQ. The CDR3 is 17 residues long.

This clonotype showed up just a few times. The chain employs TRBV6-1 and TRBJ2-5, with D possibly being TRBD1 (6 bases). In germline, CDR1 is MNHNS, CDR2 SASEGT. The CDR3 contains 14 residues. V was shortened by 6 bases and J by 2 bases, with 13 bases between the two germline ends. The chain's CDR3 is CASSRDNRQETQYF. CDR3 sequence (DNA): TGTGCCAGCAGCCGGGACAACCGACAAGAGACCCAGTACTTC.

This chain connects TRBV18 to TRBJ2-3; D is uncertain. The V end lost 5 bases, the J end lost 2 bases, and 14 bases lay between the germline ends. Germline V gives CDR1 KGHSH, CDR2 LQKENI. The CDR3 is 15 residues long. The CDR3 DNA follows: TGTGCCAGCTCATCTTACGGCAAATTCACAGATACGCAGTATTTT. Translated, it gives CASSSYGKFTDTQYF.

Turning to this clonotype: The CDR3 ends on some other residue instead of the conserved phenylalanine or tryptophan, so this is likely a read error. The CDR3 protein is CASSSQLGPLHL. The CDR3 nucleotides read TGTGCCAGCAGCTCTCAACTCGGACCCCTCCACCTT. The chain is built from TRBV3-1 and TRBJ1-6; D remains unclear. CDR1 and CDR2 (germline): LGHDT, YNNKEL (reference sequence). CDR3 size: 12 residues. Trimming took off 5 bases at V and 12 bases at J, with 11 bases between the two ends.

The V gene is TRBV7-3, the J gene TRBJ1-2; D not certain. This CDR3 spans 18 amino acids. V shed 1 base and J shed 0 bases, with 18 bases lying between them. The germline V gene encodes CDR1 SGHTA and CDR2 FQGTGA. This chain's CDR3 is CASSLSHDPRAANYGYTF. The CDR3 DNA sequence: TGTGCCAGCAGCTTAAGTCACGACCCAAGGGCCGCTAACTATGGCTACACCTTC. Filled out from reference TRBV7-3 and TRBJ1-2, the complete variable domain reads GAGVSQTPSNKVTEKGKYVELRCDPISGHTALYWYRQSLGQGPEFLIYFQGTGAADDSGLPNDRFFAVRPEGSVSTLKIQRTERGDSAVYLCASSLSHDPRAANYGYTFGSGTRLTVV.

This clonotype was seen many times. The chain couples TRBV6-2 or TRBV6-3 to TRBJ2-2; 11 bases agree with TRBD1. Germline V gene data show CDR1 as MNHEY and CDR2 as SVGEGT. The CDR3 has 15 residues. The V segment lost 6 bases and the J segment 3 bases; nucleotides outside the gene matches: 3. The CDR3 is CASRADRGHTGELFF. Written as DNA, the CDR3 is TGTGCCAGCAGGGCGGACAGGGGGCACACCGGGGAGCTGTTTTTT.